Listed below are T cell receptor beta chains from one sample, sequenced in a study of CXCR3-negative and CXCR3-positive naive CD8 T cells. TCRdb reprocessed the 5' RACE reads, with one entry per CDR3 protein and no DNA. This table lists approximately 65,000 distinct CDR3 sequences. The specimen was naive CXCR3+ CD8+ T cells from blood. These receptors all stem from a human donor in good health. Some clones in this sample may be carry-over from other donors' samples. CDR3s include the opening cysteine and the closing phenylalanine or tryptophan.

J gene: TRBJ2-7
V gene: TRBV25-1
CDR3 protein: CASSAVDYEQYF

J gene: TRBJ2-5
V gene: TRBV7-9
CDR3 protein: CASSSQEDRGPETQYF

J gene: TRBJ2-1
V gene: TRBV4-3
CDR3 protein: CASSQVGPRFTRRDNEQFF

J gene: TRBJ2-1
V gene: TRBV6-5
CDR3 protein: CASSYGGTSGGAYSYNEQFF

J gene: TRBJ2-1
V gene: TRBV20-1
CDR3 protein: CSALGRQGAPNEQFF

J gene: TRBJ2-3
V gene: TRBV7-9
CDR3 protein: CASSRASSDGGTDTQYF

J gene: TRBJ1-2
V gene: TRBV12-3/TRBV12-4
CDR3 protein: CASSSPGGWGYGYTF

J gene: TRBJ1-5
V gene: TRBV29-1
CDR3 protein: CSVGMTGGQPQHF

J gene: TRBJ2-5
V gene: TRBV4-3
CDR3 protein: CASSLSKRHSLRASKETQYF

J gene: TRBJ2-2
V gene: TRBV21-1
CDR3 protein: CASSKAEGPNTGELFF

J gene: TRBJ2-1
V gene: TRBV9
CDR3 protein: CASSVGGGGGDEQFF

J gene: TRBJ2-1
V gene: TRBV6-2/TRBV6-3
CDR3 protein: CASSLVPAGNEQFF

J gene: TRBJ1-1
V gene: TRBV9
CDR3 protein: CASSVGGFYLSTEAFF

J gene: TRBJ2-7
V gene: TRBV11-2
CDR3 protein: CASSLTSGTAYEQYF

J gene: TRBJ2-7
V gene: TRBV6-5
CDR3 protein: CASSHRTGVGLDEQYF

J gene: TRBJ2-3
V gene: TRBV27
CDR3 protein: CASSSSGLTDTQYF

J gene: TRBJ2-3
V gene: TRBV4-3
CDR3 protein: CASSQTTSQDTQYF

J gene: TRBJ1-1
V gene: TRBV30
CDR3 protein: CAWSSGALDTEAFF

J gene: TRBJ2-2
V gene: TRBV20-1
CDR3 protein: CSARDLKGYTGELFF

J gene: TRBJ1-1
V gene: TRBV19
CDR3 protein: CASRQTASTEAFF

J gene: TRBJ2-5
V gene: TRBV18
CDR3 protein: CASSLPDSTQETQYF

J gene: TRBJ2-5
V gene: TRBV5-1
CDR3 protein: CASSPESQETQYF

J gene: TRBJ2-1
V gene: TRBV15
CDR3 protein: CATSRDPDSYNEQFF

J gene: TRBJ2-1
V gene: TRBV27
CDR3 protein: CASLPLLAGGLYNEQFF

J gene: TRBJ1-4
V gene: TRBV29-1
CDR3 protein: CSVEDRGAGEKLFF

J gene: TRBJ1-1
V gene: TRBV11-1
CDR3 protein: CASTPGPTANTEAFF

J gene: TRBJ1-6
V gene: TRBV14
CDR3 protein: CASSQEGSSYNSPLHF

J gene: TRBJ2-5
V gene: TRBV6-5
CDR3 protein: CASSSWGRGLQETQYF

J gene: TRBJ1-5
V gene: TRBV6-2/TRBV6-3
CDR3 protein: CASTGTGFDQPQHF

J gene: TRBJ1-5
V gene: TRBV5-1
CDR3 protein: CASSPDRSGQPQHF

J gene: TRBJ2-2
V gene: TRBV7-3
CDR3 protein: CASSPPVNTGELFF

J gene: TRBJ1-1
V gene: TRBV25-1
CDR3 protein: CASSGGEPLWNTEAFF

J gene: TRBJ1-6
V gene: TRBV6-2/TRBV6-3
CDR3 protein: CATPYPGCGFGESSYNSPLHF

J gene: TRBJ2-7
V gene: TRBV29-1
CDR3 protein: CSVLQGAHEQYF

J gene: TRBJ2-2
V gene: TRBV6-2/TRBV6-3
CDR3 protein: CASSYPNPPGPANTGELFF

J gene: TRBJ2-7
V gene: TRBV4-2
CDR3 protein: CASSSTDSYEQYF

J gene: TRBJ2-3
V gene: TRBV29-1
CDR3 protein: CSTGRSDQQYF

J gene: TRBJ1-5
V gene: TRBV6-2/TRBV6-3
CDR3 protein: CASSSVSNQPQHF

J gene: TRBJ1-5
V gene: TRBV6-5
CDR3 protein: CASSRTGSNQPQHF